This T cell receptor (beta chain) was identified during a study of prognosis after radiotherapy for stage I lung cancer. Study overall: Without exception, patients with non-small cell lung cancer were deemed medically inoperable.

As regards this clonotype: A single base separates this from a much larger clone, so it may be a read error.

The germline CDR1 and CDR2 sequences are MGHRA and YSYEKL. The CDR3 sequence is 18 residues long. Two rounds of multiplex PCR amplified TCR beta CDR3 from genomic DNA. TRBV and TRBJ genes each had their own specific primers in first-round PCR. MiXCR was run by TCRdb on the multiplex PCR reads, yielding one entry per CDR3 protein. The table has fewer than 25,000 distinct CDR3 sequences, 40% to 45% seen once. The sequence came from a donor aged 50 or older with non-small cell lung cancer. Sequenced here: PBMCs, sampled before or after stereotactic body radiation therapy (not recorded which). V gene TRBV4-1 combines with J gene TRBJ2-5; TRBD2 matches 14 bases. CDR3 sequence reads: CASSQAGTSGSRAETHYF. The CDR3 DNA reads TGCGCCAGCAGCCAAGCCGGGACTAGCGGGAGTCGCGCGGAGACCCATTACTTC.